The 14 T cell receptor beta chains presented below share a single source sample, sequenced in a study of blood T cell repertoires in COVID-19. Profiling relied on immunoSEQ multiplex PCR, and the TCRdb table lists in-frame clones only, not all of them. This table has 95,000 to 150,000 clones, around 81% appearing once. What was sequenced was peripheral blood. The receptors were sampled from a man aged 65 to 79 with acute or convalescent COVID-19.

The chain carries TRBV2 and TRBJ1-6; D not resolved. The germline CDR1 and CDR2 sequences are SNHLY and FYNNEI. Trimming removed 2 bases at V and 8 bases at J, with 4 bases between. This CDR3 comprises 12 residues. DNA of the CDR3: TGTGCCAGCAGTGAATCGTATTCACCCCTCCACTTT. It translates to CASSESYSPLHF.

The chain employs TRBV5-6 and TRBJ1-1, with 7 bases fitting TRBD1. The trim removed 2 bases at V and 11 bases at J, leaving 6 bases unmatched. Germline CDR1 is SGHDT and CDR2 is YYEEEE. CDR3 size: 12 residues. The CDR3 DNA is TGTGCCAGCAGCTTTGGGACAGTGCGGGCTTTCTTT. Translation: CASSFGTVRAFF.

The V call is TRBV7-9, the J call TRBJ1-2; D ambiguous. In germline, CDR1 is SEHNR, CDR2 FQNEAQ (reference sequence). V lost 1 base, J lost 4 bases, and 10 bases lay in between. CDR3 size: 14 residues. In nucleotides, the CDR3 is TGTGCCAGCAGCTTAGAGCTGGGCCCCTATGGCTACACCTTC. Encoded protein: CASSLELGPYGYTF.

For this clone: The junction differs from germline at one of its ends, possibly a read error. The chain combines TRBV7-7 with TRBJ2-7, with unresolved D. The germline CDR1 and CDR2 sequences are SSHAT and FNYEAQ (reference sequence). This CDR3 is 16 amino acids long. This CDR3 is CASSYSPFRSTYEQYF. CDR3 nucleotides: TGTGCTAGCAGCTATTCCCCTTTCAGATCGACCTACGAGCAGTACTTC.

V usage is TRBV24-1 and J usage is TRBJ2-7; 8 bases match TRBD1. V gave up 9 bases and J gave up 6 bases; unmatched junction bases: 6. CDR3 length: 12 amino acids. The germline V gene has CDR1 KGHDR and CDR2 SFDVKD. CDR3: CATRRDRREQYF. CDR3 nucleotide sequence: TGTGCCACCCGCAGGGACAGGCGCGAGCAGTACTTC.

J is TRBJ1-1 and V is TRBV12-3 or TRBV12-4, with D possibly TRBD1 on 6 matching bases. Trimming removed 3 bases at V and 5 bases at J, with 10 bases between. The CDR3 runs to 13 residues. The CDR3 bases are TGTGCCAGCAGTTTGGTAGGGGGAACTGAAGCTTTCTTT. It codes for CASSLVGGTEAFF.

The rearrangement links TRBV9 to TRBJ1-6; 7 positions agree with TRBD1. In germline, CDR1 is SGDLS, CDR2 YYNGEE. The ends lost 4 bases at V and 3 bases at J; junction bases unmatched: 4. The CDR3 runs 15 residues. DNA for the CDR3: TGTGCCAGCAGCCCTCAGGGGGGCTATAATTCACCCCTCCACTTT. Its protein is CASSPQGGYNSPLHF.

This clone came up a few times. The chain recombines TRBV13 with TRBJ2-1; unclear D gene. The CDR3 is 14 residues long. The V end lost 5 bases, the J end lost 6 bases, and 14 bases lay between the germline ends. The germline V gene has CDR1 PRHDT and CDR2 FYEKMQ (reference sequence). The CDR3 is CASSPYLRSNEQFF. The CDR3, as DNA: TGTGCCAGCAGCCCATACCTCCGGTCCAATGAGCAGTTCTTC.

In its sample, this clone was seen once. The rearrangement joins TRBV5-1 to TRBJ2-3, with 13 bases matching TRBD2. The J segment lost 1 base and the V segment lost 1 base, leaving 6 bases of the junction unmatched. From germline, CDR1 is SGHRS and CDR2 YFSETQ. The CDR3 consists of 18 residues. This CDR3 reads CASSLRTGLAGGTDTQYF. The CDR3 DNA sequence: TGCGCCAGCAGCTTGCGCACCGGACTAGCGGGGGGCACAGATACGCAGTATTTT.

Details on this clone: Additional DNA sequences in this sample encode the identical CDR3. CDR3 in amino acids: CASSLDRGDTGELFF. The CDR3 DNA reads TGCGCCAGCAGCTTAGACAGGGGGGACACCGGGGAGCTGTTTTTT. The chain joins TRBV5-1 to TRBJ2-2, with 9 bases identical to TRBD1. Germline trimming cut 2 bases from V and 3 bases from J; bases unmatched to any gene: 2. The CDR3 sequence is 15 residues long. CDR1 is SGHRS and CDR2 is YFSETQ in the germline V gene. Complete variable domain (other parts from reference TRBV5-1 and TRBJ2-2): KAGVTQTPRYLIKTRGQQVTLSCSPISGHRSVSWYQQTPGQGLQFLFEYFSETQRNKGNFPGRFSGRQFSNSRSEMNVSTLELGDSALYLCASSLDRGDTGELFFGEGSRLTVL.

CDR3 in DNA: TGTGCCAGCAGTGAAATGGGACAGGGAGCCTACGAGCAGTACTTC. Translated: CASSEMGQGAYEQYF. The chain joins TRBV6-1 to TRBJ2-7; 9 bases align to TRBD1. The V and J ends lost 2 bases and 2 bases, in that order; junction bases with no gene match: 4. This CDR3 comprises 15 residues. Germline assignment: CDR1 MNHNS and CDR2 SASEGT.

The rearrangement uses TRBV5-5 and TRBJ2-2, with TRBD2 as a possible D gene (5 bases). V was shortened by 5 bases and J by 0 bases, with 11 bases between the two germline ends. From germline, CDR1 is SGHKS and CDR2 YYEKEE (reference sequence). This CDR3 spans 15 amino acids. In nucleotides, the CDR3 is TGTGCCAGCAGTCTGAGGGTCACGAACACCGGGGAGCTGTTTTTT. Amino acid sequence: CASSLRVTNTGELFF.

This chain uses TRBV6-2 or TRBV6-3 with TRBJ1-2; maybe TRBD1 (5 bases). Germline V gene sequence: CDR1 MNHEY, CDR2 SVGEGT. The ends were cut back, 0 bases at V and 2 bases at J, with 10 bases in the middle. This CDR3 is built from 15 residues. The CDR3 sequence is CASSYSGVVNYGYTF. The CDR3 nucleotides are TGTGCCAGCAGTTACTCAGGGGTTGTCAACTATGGCTACACCTTC.

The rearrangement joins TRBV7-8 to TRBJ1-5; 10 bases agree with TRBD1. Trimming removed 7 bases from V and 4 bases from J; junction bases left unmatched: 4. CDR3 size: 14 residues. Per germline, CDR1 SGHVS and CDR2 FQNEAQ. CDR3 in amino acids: CASTRTGGNQPQHF. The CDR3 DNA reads TGTGCCAGCACCCGGACAGGGGGGAATCAGCCCCAGCATTTT.